These 26 T cell receptor beta chains share one sample of origin, sequenced in a study of blood T cell repertoires in COVID-19. Assay used: immunoSEQ multiplex PCR; TCRdb lists only in-frame clones, some missing. Of 150,000 to 200,000 clones in the sample, 76% were seen once. The specimen was PBMCs or T cells enriched from blood (not recorded which). The receptors were sampled from a woman aged 45-65 years with acute COVID-19.

This chain connects TRBV28 to TRBJ1-4, with 11 bases that match TRBD1. The V gene's germline CDR1 is MDHEN and CDR2 SYDVKM. This CDR3 has 16 residues. After removal of 6 bases from V and 8 bases from J, the junction contained 11 bases not matched to a gene. CDR3 in amino acids: CASSSDGQGAGEKLFF. In DNA, the CDR3 is TGTGCCAGCAGCTCGGACGGACAGGGGGCTGGGGAAAAACTGTTTTTT.

The CDR3 protein is CASSLGVESTDTQYF. As DNA, the CDR3 is TGTGCCAGCAGCTTAGGCGTAGAGAGTACAGATACGCAGTATTTT. V is TRBV11-3 and J is TRBJ2-3, with D hard to call. There are 15 residues in the CDR3. CDR1 SGHNT and CDR2 YENEEA come from the germline V gene. The V and J ends lost 1 base and 3 bases respectively, with 11 bases between them.

The rearrangement uses TRBV4-3 and TRBJ1-1; tentative D call: TRBD1 (5 bases). The CDR3 is 15 amino acids. The V gene lost 8 bases and the J gene lost 2 bases, with 18 bases spanning the gap. Germline lookup yields CDR1 LGHNA and CDR2 YSLEER. DNA of the CDR3: TGCGCCAGCGCGGGGAGGGGCGGTGGTAACACTGAAGCTTTCTTT. It yields the protein CASAGRGGGNTEAFF.

The table lists this clone with a few counts. The chain carries TRBV11-2 and TRBJ1-3; the D gene is possibly TRBD1 (6 bases). Trimming cost V 5 bases and J 0 bases, with 14 bases left between them. The CDR3 spans 16 residues. Germline V CDR1 and CDR2: SGHAT, FQNNGV. In DNA, the CDR3 is TGTGCCAGCAGCCGACAGGCCCTGGGCTCTGGAAACACCATATATTTT. Protein product: CASSRQALGSGNTIYF.

This clone occurred a few times. The V gene is TRBV7-8, the J gene TRBJ1-2; 8 nucleotides match TRBD1. CDR3 length equals 15 residues. After removal of 5 bases from V and 4 bases from J, the junction contained 9 bases not matched to a gene. Per the germline V gene, CDR1 is SGHVS and CDR2 is FQNEAQ. CDR3 coding DNA: TGTGCCAGCAGCCCGGCCCCGGGACAGGTCTATGGCTACACCTTC. Amino acid sequence: CASSPAPGQVYGYTF.

This clone was recorded once. V is TRBV19 and J is TRBJ1-5; no definite D call. V lost 6 bases and J lost 6, with 18 bases in between. There are 15 residues in the CDR3. The germline V gene has CDR1 LNHDA and CDR2 SQIVND (reference sequence). For the CDR3, the DNA is TGTGCCAGTAGCACTCCCTTAACGCTTCTTCAGCCCCAGCATTTT. It encodes CASSTPLTLLQPQHF.

The J gene is TRBJ1-3, the V gene TRBV7-6, with no clear D. Trimming pared 0 bases from V and 0 bases from J, leaving 15 bases between. The germline V gene encodes CDR1 SGHVS and CDR2 FNYEAQ. The CDR3 sequence is 18 residues long. The CDR3 DNA follows: TGTGCCAGCAGCTTAGCAACGACATCTACCCTCTCTGGAAACACCATATATTTT. It yields the protein CASSLATTSTLSGNTIYF.

This chain connects TRBV5-1 to TRBJ1-1; tentatively, D is TRBD1 (5 bases). This CDR3 region has 15 residues. The V gene's germline CDR1 is SGHRS and CDR2 YFSETQ. Between the trimmed V and J ends, which lost 0 bases and 2 bases, there was a span of 11 bases. The CDR3 is CASSLASGINTEAFF. CDR3 nucleotide sequence: TGCGCCAGCAGCTTGGCCTCAGGGATTAACACTGAAGCTTTCTTT. The full variable domain, completed using reference TRBV5-1 and TRBJ1-1, is KAGVTQTPRYLIKTRGQQVTLSCSPISGHRSVSWYQQTPGQGLQFLFEYFSETQRNKGNFPGRFSGRQFSNSRSEMNVSTLELGDSALYLCASSLASGINTEAFFGQGTRLTVV.

The rearrangement joins TRBV2 to TRBJ2-1; 8 positions agree with TRBD2. V dropped 8 bases and J dropped 1; count of bases not matched to a gene: 7. Germline V gives CDR1 SNHLY, CDR2 FYNNEI. The CDR3 extends over 15 amino acids. CDR3 nucleotide sequence: TGTGCCAGCGGACTAGCTTTCGCGTCCTACAATGAGCAGTTCTTC. It is translated as CASGLAFASYNEQFF.

This rearrangement joins TRBV7-2 to TRBJ1-5, with D tentatively TRBD1 (5 bases). V lost 2 bases, J lost 6 bases, and 20 bases lay in between. Looked up from germline, CDR1 is SGHTA and CDR2 is FQGNSA. This CDR3 is 17 amino acids long. The CDR3, as DNA: TGTGCCAGCAGCTTACCCAGGACCCCAGGGCCAAGTCAGCCCCAGCATTTT. Residues: CASSLPRTPGPSQPQHF.

The gene calls are TRBV6-2 or TRBV6-3 and TRBJ1-5, with 9 bases lining up with TRBD1. The CDR3 runs to 17 residues. V was pared by 6 bases and J by 0 bases, with 9 bases of the junction left unmatched. The germline gives CDR1 MNHEY, CDR2 SVGEGT. The CDR3 spells CASSRIRTGDSNQPQHF. The CDR3 bases are TGTGCCAGCAGCCGAATCCGGACAGGGGATAGCAATCAGCCCCAGCATTTT.

To note about this clone: Other DNA sequences within the sample encode an identical CDR3. V usage is TRBV19 and J usage is TRBJ1-2; D remains ambiguous. V was shortened by 4 bases and J by 2 bases, with 8 bases between the two germline ends. Germline V gene sequence: CDR1 LNHDA, CDR2 SQIVND (reference sequence). This CDR3 spans 13 amino acids. The CDR3 is CASSTGFNYGYTF. The CDR3 DNA sequence: TGTGCCAGTAGTACCGGGTTCAACTATGGCTACACCTTC.

The chain joins TRBV5-1 to TRBJ1-1; the D gene is possibly TRBD1 (5 bases). This CDR3 comprises 14 residues. The V and J ends lost 4 bases and 0 bases respectively, with 10 bases between them. CDR1 SGHRS and CDR2 YFSETQ come from the germline V gene. CDR3 protein: CASSGREMNTEAFF. The CDR3 DNA is TGCGCCAGCAGCGGCAGGGAAATGAACACTGAAGCTTTCTTT.

This sequence joins TRBV4-2 and TRBJ2-3, with 11 nucleotides matching TRBD2. V was clipped by 0 bases and J by 2 bases; unmatched bases: 10. The V gene's germline CDR1 is LGHNA and CDR2 YNFKEQ. This CDR3 has 19 residues. CDR3: CASSQDLASGGFNTDTQYF. As DNA, the CDR3 is TGTGCCAGCAGCCAAGATCTTGCTAGCGGGGGGTTTAACACAGATACGCAGTATTTT.

The rearrangement joins TRBV6-5 to TRBJ1-1, with a possible D match to TRBD1 (6 bases). Germline CDR1 MNHEY, CDR2 SVGAGI. The CDR3 runs to 16 residues. Trimming shortened V by 0 bases and J by 0 bases, and 11 bases separated the two germline ends. The chain's CDR3 is CASSYSGTGLNTEAFF. DNA for the CDR3: TGTGCCAGCAGTTACTCGGGCACAGGGTTGAACACTGAAGCTTTCTTT.

The chain employs TRBV11-1 and TRBJ1-2; 8 nucleotides match TRBD1. The CDR3 is 14 residues long. Germline values: CDR1 SGHAT, CDR2 FQDESV (reference sequence). J gave up 7 bases and V 3 bases, and 7 bases lay outside the gene matches. The CDR3: CASSFGQGATGYTF. The DNA of the CDR3 is TGTGCCAGCAGCTTCGGACAGGGAGCTACTGGCTACACCTTC.

The chain recombines TRBV12-2 with TRBJ1-5. TRBV12-2 is labeled a pseudogene. The CDR3 spans 12 residues. Here the CDR3 DNA reads TGTGCAAGTCGCCGGTTCGATCAGCCCCAGCATTTT. This sequence encodes CASRRFDQPQHF.

This chain joins TRBV3-1 (or the pseudogene TRBV3-2) and TRBJ2-2, with 8 bases identical to TRBD2. The germline CDR1 and CDR2 sequences are LGHDT and YNNKEL (reference sequence). J gave up 7 bases and V 6 bases, and 7 bases lay outside the gene matches. The CDR3 runs 14 residues. The CDR3 reads CASRYGGAHGELFF. The DNA for the CDR3 is TGTGCCAGCAGGTACGGGGGGGCCCACGGGGAGCTGTTTTTT.

V gene TRBV2 combines with J gene TRBJ1-1, with D unresolved. Trimming removed 4 bases from V and 2 bases from J, with 11 bases in between. Germline-derived CDR1 and CDR2 are SNHLY and FYNNEI. The CDR3 consists of 14 residues. The CDR3, as DNA: TGTGCCAGCAGTGTACAGTTGAGTAACACTGAAGCTTTCTTT. This encodes CASSVQLSNTEAFF.

V usage is TRBV29-1 and J usage is TRBJ1-3; TRBD1 is a possible D gene (6 bases). CDR3 length: 14 amino acids. Trimming removed 4 bases from V and 1 base from J, with 11 bases in between. Germline V gene data show CDR1 as SQVTM and CDR2 as ANQGSEA. The CDR3 region is CSVVAGASGNTIYF. In nucleotides, the CDR3 is TGCAGCGTTGTGGCAGGGGCTTCTGGAAACACCATATATTTT.

This clone was detected only once. The chain is built from TRBV3-1 (or the pseudogene TRBV3-2) and TRBJ1-1; D perhaps matches TRBD1 (5 bases). Trimming stripped 1 base from V and 4 bases from J, with 10 bases between. Per the germline V gene, CDR1 is LGHDT and CDR2 is YNNKEL (reference sequence). There are 14 residues in the CDR3. This CDR3 is CASSQARGITEAFF. In DNA, the CDR3 is TGTGCCAGCAGCCAAGCTCGGGGGATCACTGAAGCTTTCTTT.

The chain joins TRBV5-4 to TRBJ2-2; a possible D gene is TRBD2 (5 bases). V was trimmed by 5 bases and J by 2 bases, leaving 13 bases between them. This CDR3 has 15 amino acids. From germline, CDR1 is SGHNT and CDR2 YYREEE (reference sequence). CDR3 nucleotides: TGTGCCAGCAGGGATGGACTTGACAACACCGGGGAGCTGTTTTTT. Translation gives CASRDGLDNTGELFF.

V gene TRBV11-2 combines with J gene TRBJ1-1; 8 nucleotides align to TRBD1. The CDR3 sequence is 15 residues long. Unmatched junction bases numbered 8, after V lost 4 bases and J lost 4 bases. The germline CDR1 and CDR2 sequences are SGHAT and FQNNGV. DNA for the CDR3: TGTGCCAGCAGCTGGACAGGGAACACCGGCACTGAAGCTTTCTTT. Amino acid sequence: CASSWTGNTGTEAFF.

This chain joins TRBV6-5 and TRBJ1-1; a weak D match, TRBD1 (5 bases). The germline gives CDR1 MNHEY, CDR2 SVGAGI. V lost 10 bases, J lost 5 bases, and 17 bases lay in between. This CDR3 has 13 amino acids. CDR3 in amino acids: CAIRASRGTEAFF. CDR3 in DNA: TGTGCCATTAGGGCGAGCCGGGGGACTGAAGCTTTCTTT.

The rearrangement joins TRBV7-9 to TRBJ2-5; D call uncertain. Germline-derived CDR1 and CDR2 are SEHNR and FQNEAQ (reference sequence). This CDR3 has 15 amino acids. The V end lost 1 base, the J end lost 1 base, and 10 bases lay between the germline ends. The CDR3 DNA reads as TGTGCCAGCAGCTTAGTAAGTGGGCCCCAAGAGACCCAGTACTTC. Translation gives CASSLVSGPQETQYF.

This clone was found once. The genes are TRBV5-1 and TRBJ1-6; TRBD1 might be the D (6 bases). This CDR3 spans 15 amino acids. Trimming stripped 0 bases from V and 7 bases from J, with 11 bases between. Germline CDR1 SGHRS, CDR2 YFSETQ. CDR3 DNA sequence: TGCGCCAGCAGCTTGGAGACAGGACGAAATTCACCCCTCCACTTT. Translation: CASSLETGRNSPLHF.